The 23 T cell receptor beta chains below all came from one sample that was sequenced in a study of OX40 agonist ivuxolimab in advanced cancers. Assay used: immunoSEQ multiplex PCR; TCRdb lists only in-frame clones, some missing. The sample has 70,000 to 85,000 clones; about nine tenths are singletons. The material was CD4+ or CD8+ T cells sorted from blood, obtained in a trial of the OX40 agonist ivuxolimab. These receptors were taken from an adult with an advanced solid tumor such as melanoma, head and neck, liver or kidney cancer.

V and J are TRBV5-6 and TRBJ1-1; D not resolved. Trimming pared 4 bases from V and 1 base from J, leaving 14 bases between. CDR3 length: 15 residues. Germline lookup yields CDR1 SGHDT and CDR2 YYEEEE. CDR3 sequence reads: CASSRIPKENTEAFF. DNA of the CDR3: TGTGCCAGCAGCCGCATCCCAAAAGAGAACACTGAAGCTTTCTTT. Looking up the rest from reference TRBV5-6 and TRBJ1-1 gives the full variable domain: DAGVTQSPTHLIKTRGQQVTLRCSPKSGHDTVSWYQQALGQGPQFIFQYYEEEERQRGNFPDRFSGHQFPNYSSELNVNALLLGDSALYLCASSRIPKENTEAFFGQGTRLTVV.

This clone appeared once. The V and J genes are TRBV30 and TRBJ2-7, with TRBD1 identical over 7 bases. Trimming at V came to 0 bases and at J to 5 bases, leaving 4 bases not matched to a gene. The CDR3 has 13 residues. Germline assignment: CDR1 GTSNPN and CDR2 SVGIG (reference sequence). CDR3 amino acids: CAWSVTGPHEQYF. CDR3 in DNA: TGTGCCTGGAGTGTGACAGGGCCCCACGAGCAGTACTTC.

The rearrangement joins TRBV18 to TRBJ2-5, with D possibly TRBD1 on 5 matching bases. V lost 0 bases and J lost 4, with 15 bases in between. The CDR3 is 16 amino acids. The germline CDR1 and CDR2 sequences are KGHSH and LQKENI. CDR3 residues: CASSPPTAWQGETQYF. CDR3 nucleotide sequence: TGTGCCAGCTCACCACCGACGGCCTGGCAGGGAGAGACCCAGTACTTC.

The V call is TRBV18, the J call TRBJ2-7; a possible D gene is TRBD1 (6 bases). CDR3 length equals 16 residues. V lost 1 base and J 2 bases, leaving 15 bases between the germline ends. From germline, CDR1 is KGHSH and CDR2 LQKENI. This CDR3 is CASSPLAGAQAYEQYF. CDR3 coding DNA: TGTGCCAGCTCACCACTTGCAGGGGCTCAAGCCTACGAGCAGTACTTC.

The chain employs TRBV6-1 and TRBJ2-5, with a possible D match to TRBD1 (7 bases). The CDR3 runs to 15 residues. Germline-derived CDR1 and CDR2 are MNHNS and SASEGT. The V end lost 4 bases, the J end lost 1 base, and 13 bases lay between the germline ends. The CDR3 bases are TGTGCCAGCAGTGGACGACAGGGAGGCCAAGAGACCCAGTACTTC. This translates into CASSGRQGGQETQYF.

The chain is built from TRBV27 and TRBJ1-5; maybe TRBD1 (5 bases). V was shortened by 4 bases and J by 4 bases, with 14 bases between the two germline ends. The CDR3 sequence is 15 residues long. CDR1 and CDR2 (germline): MNHEY, SMNVEV (reference sequence). CDR3 sequence (DNA): TGTGCCAGCAGTTCCCTTGGGGCTGGGAATCAGCCCCAGCATTTT. Its translation is CASSSLGAGNQPQHF.

The CDR3 region is CASSFGTGSREQYF. In DNA form, the CDR3 reads TGTGCCAGCAGTTTCGGGACAGGGTCTAGGGAGCAGTACTTC. V is TRBV6-5 and J is TRBJ2-7; 9 bases are a match to TRBD1. The length of the CDR3 is 14 residues. Germline V gene sequence: CDR1 MNHEY, CDR2 SVGAGI. With V trimmed by 4 bases and J by 7 bases, 8 bases remained unmatched.

V is TRBV5-6 and J is TRBJ1-5, with D possibly matching TRBD1 (5 bases). Deletions cut 0 bases from V and 0 bases from J, with 10 bases between. The CDR3 loop spans 16 amino acids. CDR1 SGHDT and CDR2 YYEEEE come from the germline V gene. The DNA of the CDR3 is TGTGCCAGCAGCTTGGCATCGGGGCTTAGCAATCAGCCCCAGCATTTT. It yields the protein CASSLASGLSNQPQHF.

The gene calls are TRBV5-5 and TRBJ1-1; 8 positions match TRBD1. Germline CDR1 and CDR2: SGHKS and YYEKEE (reference sequence). Unmatched junction bases numbered 6, after V lost 4 bases and J lost 4 bases. The CDR3 has 14 residues. In DNA, the CDR3 is TGTGCCAGCAGCCGGACAGGGAGGAGCACTGAAGCTTTCTTT. Protein sequence: CASSRTGRSTEAFF.

This clone was found once. The chain combines TRBV18 with TRBJ2-7; unclear D gene. The CDR3 sequence is 14 residues long. Germline V gene lookup returns CDR1 KGHSH and CDR2 LQKENI. V lost 4 bases to trimming and J lost 5 bases, with 15 bases between them. CDR3 amino acids: CASSLQITGDEQYF. The CDR3 DNA reads as TGTGCCAGCTCACTACAAATCACCGGCGACGAGCAGTACTTC.

The chain couples TRBV5-5 to TRBJ2-1; TRBD1 aligns across 11 bases. Losses at the gene ends were 4 bases for V and 5 bases for J; bases not matched to a gene: 5. This CDR3 has 15 residues. Per germline, CDR1 SGHKS and CDR2 YYEKEE (reference sequence). This CDR3 reads CASSTPGQGDNEQFF. The CDR3 nucleotides are TGTGCCAGCAGCACACCGGGACAGGGGGACAATGAGCAGTTCTTC.

This rearrangement joins TRBV6-1 to TRBJ1-1; no firm D call. The CDR3 totals 13 residues. Deletions cut 5 bases from V and 1 base from J, with 8 bases between. CDR1 MNHNS and CDR2 SASEGT come from the germline V gene. CDR3 DNA sequence: TGTGCCAGCAGTTCTGACACGAACACTGAAGCTTTCTTT. Its translation is CASSSDTNTEAFF.

This chain connects TRBV7-2 to TRBJ2-5; 10 bases line up with TRBD2. Looked up from germline, CDR1 is SGHTA and CDR2 is FQGNSA. The CDR3 spans 17 residues. With 5 bases clipped from V and 5 bases from J, the junction kept 14 bases outside the gene matches. CDR3 in DNA: TGTGCCAGCAGCCCGGTGGCGGGAGCGGGGGGGCTTGAGACCCAGTACTTC. It translates to CASSPVAGAGGLETQYF.

V and J are TRBV5-1 and TRBJ2-7; 7 positions agree with TRBD1. The CDR3 runs 13 residues. Germline loops: CDR1 SGHRS, CDR2 YFSETQ. Trimming removed 3 bases from V and 7 bases from J; junction bases left unmatched: 7. The CDR3 region is CASSSGGRGEQYF. DNA of the CDR3: TGCGCCAGCAGCTCAGGGGGACGGGGTGAGCAGTACTTC. Looking up the rest from reference TRBV5-1 and TRBJ2-7 gives the full variable domain: KAGVTQTPRYLIKTRGQQVTLSCSPISGHRSVSWYQQTPGQGLQFLFEYFSETQRNKGNFPGRFSGRQFSNSRSEMNVSTLELGDSALYLCASSSGGRGEQYFGPGTRLTVT.

The chain is built from TRBV5-1 and TRBJ1-4; D remains unclear. CDR1 is SGHRS, CDR2 YFSETQ, per germline. With 0 bases removed from V and 0 bases from J, the gap between germline ends came to 6 bases. The CDR3 runs 15 residues. In DNA form, the CDR3 reads TGCGCCAGCAGCTTGGTGGGCGCAACTAATGAAAAACTGTTTTTT. It specifies CASSLVGATNEKLFF.

The CDR3 DNA follows: TGTGCCAGCAGCTTGTCCACAGGGCTAAACATTCAGTACTTC. As protein: CASSLSTGLNIQYF. This chain uses TRBV5-5 with TRBJ2-4, with D maybe TRBD1 (6 bases). Trimming cost V 1 base and J 6 bases, with 11 bases left between them. Per germline, CDR1 SGHKS and CDR2 YYEKEE (reference sequence). The CDR3 contains 14 residues.

This clone appeared a single time. The chain links TRBV6-1 to TRBJ2-7; TRBD1 matches at 9 bases. V lost 3 bases and J lost 1; bases outside the gene matches: 7. Germline V gives CDR1 MNHNS, CDR2 SASEGT. The CDR3 runs to 16 residues. This CDR3 is CASSDYSGTGSYEQYF. The CDR3 region has the DNA TGTGCCAGCAGTGATTATTCCGGGACAGGGTCCTACGAGCAGTACTTC.

J is TRBJ2-1 and V is TRBV10-3; D uncertain. CDR3 length: 12 residues. The germline gives CDR1 ENHRY, CDR2 SYGVKD. The V and J ends lost 6 bases and 4 bases respectively, with 7 bases between them. DNA of the CDR3: TGTGCCATCAGCTTCGAATACAATGAGCAGTTCTTC. Encoded protein: CAISFEYNEQFF.

This chain uses TRBV19 with TRBJ2-1; TRBD2 is a possible D gene (5 bases). V was clipped by 6 bases and J by 12 bases, with 12 bases between them. This CDR3 region has 11 residues. Per germline, CDR1 LNHDA and CDR2 SQIVND (reference sequence). The CDR3 nucleotides read TGTGCCAGTAGCGAGGGTTTTCGGCAGTTCTTC. Its protein is CASSEGFRQFF. Together with reference TRBV19 and TRBJ2-1, the CDR3 gives the full variable domain: DGGITQSPKYLFRKEGQNVTLSCEQNLNHDAMYWYRQDPGQGLRLIYYSQIVNDFQKGDIAEGYSVSREKKESFPLTVTSAQKNPTAFYLCASSEGFRQFFGPGTRLTVL.

The rearrangement joins TRBV9 to TRBJ1-2; D is ambiguous. Trimming took 3 bases from V and 5 from J, leaving 8 bases between them. The CDR3 totals 12 residues. Germline V gives CDR1 SGDLS, CDR2 YYNGEE. The CDR3 is CASSGVEYGYTF. CDR3 DNA sequence: TGTGCCAGCAGCGGGGTAGAGTATGGCTACACCTTC.

The CDR3 nucleotides read TGCGCCAGCAGCTTGGTTGACAGTCTCGCAGATACGCAGTATTTT. Translation: CASSLVDSLADTQYF. The rearrangement joins TRBV5-1 to TRBJ2-3, with a possible D match to TRBD1 (5 bases). Trimming shortened V by 0 bases and J by 4 bases, and 12 bases separated the two germline ends. Germline V gives CDR1 SGHRS, CDR2 YFSETQ. The CDR3 loop spans 15 amino acids.

The V and J genes are TRBV2 and TRBJ1-5, with 9 bases lining up with TRBD1. J gave up 6 bases and V 8 bases, and 8 bases lay outside the gene matches. Germline V gene sequence: CDR1 SNHLY, CDR2 FYNNEI. The CDR3 runs to 14 residues. CDR3 coding DNA: TGTGCCAGCCTCCCACAGGGGGCGGGTCAGCCCCAGCATTTT. As protein: CASLPQGAGQPQHF.

The chain has TRBV7-3 and TRBJ2-5, with TRBD1 matching over 12 bases. The V gene end was trimmed by 0 bases and the J gene end by 5 bases; junction bases not matched to a gene: 7. Germline V gives CDR1 SGHTA, CDR2 FQGTGA. The CDR3 has 17 residues. CDR3: CASSLTGGQGAPETQYF. The CDR3, as DNA: TGTGCCAGCAGCTTAACAGGGGGACAGGGGGCGCCGGAGACCCAGTACTTC.